This is a list of T cell receptor beta chains from one sample in a study of OX40 agonist ivuxolimab in advanced cancers. Clones were sequenced by immunoSEQ multiplex PCR, and TCRdb holds only the in-frame ones, with some missing. The sample includes roughly 77,000 clones, about 84% of them seen just once. Sequencing used CD4+ or CD8+ T cells sorted from blood, obtained in a trial of the OX40 agonist ivuxolimab. These receptors came from an adult with an advanced solid tumor such as melanoma, head and neck, liver or kidney cancer. Each CDR3 is given with its conserved first and last residue. Fields, in order: clone size, V gene, CDR3 length, J gene, CDR3 protein. The size field is filled for only some rows; it gives once, few, many or a size class.

>once|TRBV30|14|TRBJ1-4
CAWSVGAGGEKLFF
>.|TRBV9|16|TRBJ2-2
CASSPPQGAAAGELFF
>.|TRBV10-1|18|TRBJ2-5
CASRAGLAGVWCRETQYF
>.|TRBV5-6|15|TRBJ2-2
CAGSWSGGGVGELFF
>.|TRBV7-9|12|TRBJ2-7
CASSTQGTEQYF
>once|TRBV19|15|TRBJ1-1
CASSIHRDRGTEAFF
>once|TRBV19|14|TRBJ2-2
CASSIRQSYGELFF
>.|TRBV7-9|13|TRBJ2-1
CASRSSGRSEQFF
>.|TRBV6-4|14|TRBJ1-5
CASSERYSNQPQHF
>.|TRBV15|18|TRBJ1-1
CATSRELSPPLWNTEAFF
>.|TRBV11-3|14|TRBJ2-1
CASSLQSGHNEQFF
>.|TRBV2|15|TRBJ2-7
CASSGHGGSSYEQYF
>once|TRBV6-6|15|TRBJ2-7
CASSSTGRGSYEQYF
>.|TRBV5-1|14|TRBJ1-4
CASKQGSTNEKLFF
>few|TRBV4-1|15|TRBJ1-4
CASSPLFATNEKLFF
>few|TRBV10-1|14|TRBJ1-5
CASRRGGYNQPQHF
>.|TRBV7-8|21|TRBJ1-5
CASSPDRWRLSQGRGNQPQHF
>few|TRBV28|13|TRBJ1-1
CASSYTGGTEAFF
>once|TRBV29-1|14|TRBJ1-2
CSTSLEVSNYGYTF
>few|TRBV7-2|15|TRBJ2-1
CASSVTPSSYNEQFF
>once|TRBV18|13|TRBJ1-1
CASSPGESTEAFF
>.|TRBV6-6|15|TRBJ1-1
CASTLTSQGNTEAFF